What follows are 2 T cell receptor beta chains derived from one specimen sequenced in a study of neurological immune-mediated disorders. TCRdb analysed the 5' RACE reads with MiXCR anew, one entry per CDR3 protein. The sample carries tens of thousands of distinct CDR3 sequences, about 13% recorded once. Time point given: longitudinal time-point 2. Sequencing used PBMCs. These receptors were collected from a female donor with HTLV-1-associated myelopathy (HAM/TSP).

This clonotype was observed a handful of times. This chain joins TRBV27 and TRBJ2-3; 13 nucleotides agree with TRBD2. Germline CDR1 is MNHEY and CDR2 is SMNVEV (reference sequence). J lost 2 bases, V lost 5 bases, and 7 bases had no gene match. The CDR3 loop spans 17 amino acids. The CDR3 DNA sequence: TGTGCCAGCAGTATGCGGACTAGCGGGGGCTTCACAGATACGCAGTATTTT. Its protein is CASSMRTSGGFTDTQYF.

There are many counts of this clonotype. V and J are TRBV7-8 and TRBJ2-7; 11 bases map to TRBD1. Germline assignment: CDR1 SGHVS and CDR2 FQNEAQ. The J segment lost 3 bases and the V segment lost 4 bases, leaving 5 bases of the junction unmatched. This CDR3 has 15 residues. The CDR3 reads CASSWGTGGHYEQYF. CDR3 bases: TGTGCCAGCAGCTGGGGGACAGGGGGACACTACGAGCAGTACTTC.